A selection of T cell receptor beta chains follows, all from one sample in a study of regulatory T cells in long-lasting Graves disease. TCRdb recomputed calls from the multiplex PCR reads with MiXCR, one row per CDR3 protein. The sample includes roughly 380,000 distinct CDR3 sequences, 15% to 20% of them seen just once. The same sample was also used in a study of T cells in Graves' hyperthyroidism and ophthalmopathy.

The material sequenced was peripheral blood mononuclear cells (PBMCs), taken at new diagnosis, from a patient treated with antithyroid drugs. All receptors come from a man between 40 and 49 years old with Graves disease. Each CDR3 is given with its conserved first and last residue. The D gene is left open where the match is weak. For some rows the clone size is stated as once, few or many, or as a class when expanded; others skip it.

many,TRBV5-1,TRBJ1-3,.,CASSLDGTGNTIYF,TGCGCCAGCAGCTTGGACGGAACTGGAAACACCATATATTTT
.,TRBV19,TRBJ2-3,.,CASRLGVLSDTQYF,TGTGCCTCTAGACTGGGAGTCCTGTCTGATACGCAGTATTTT
.,TRBV7-3,TRBJ2-1,.,CASSPQDGYNEQFF,TGTGCCAGCAGCCCCCAGGACGGGTACAATGAGCAGTTCTTC
many,TRBV5-1,TRBJ2-7,.,CASSLGGRDEQYF,TGCGCCAGCAGCTTGGGAGGGCGGGACGAGCAGTACTTC
.,TRBV6-2/TRBV6-3,TRBJ2-4,TRBD2,CASSSGTSGSWNIQYF,TGTGCCAGCAGTTCCGGGACTAGCGGGAGTTGGAACATTCAGTACTTC
many,TRBV12-5,TRBJ1-5,TRBD1,CASGLDRGALYSNQPQHF,TGTGCTAGTGGTCTAGACAGGGGAGCGCTTTATAGCAATCAGCCCCAGCATTTT
many,TRBV7-3,TRBJ2-3,TRBD2,CASSLRPSGAANTQYF,TGTGCCAGCAGCTTAAGGCCTAGCGGGGCAGCCAATACGCAGTATTTT
few,TRBV6-2/TRBV6-3,TRBJ1-2,.,CASRQEPFLYGYTF,TGTGCCAGCAGACAGGAACCCTTCCTTTATGGCTACACCTTC
.,TRBV3-1,TRBJ2-5,.,CASSQDLLVGTQYF,TGTGCCAGCAGCCAAGATCTTCTAGTCGGGACCCAGTACTTC
.,TRBV9,TRBJ1-2,.,CASSAVGRLRGGTNYGYTF,TGTGCCAGCAGCGCCGTAGGGCGGTTGCGCGGCGGCACTAACTATGGCTACACCTTC
many,TRBV20-1,TRBJ2-7,.,CSALKDNEYEQYF,TGCAGTGCTCTCAAGGACAATGAATACGAGCAGTACTTC
many,TRBV18,TRBJ2-3,.,CASSPPTTSTDTQYF,TGTGCCAGCTCACCACCGACCACTAGCACAGATACGCAGTATTTT
.,TRBV27,TRBJ2-5,.,CASSLFQGGETQYF,TGTGCCAGCAGTTTATTTCAGGGTGGGGAGACCCAGTACTTC
many,TRBV3-1,TRBJ1-6,.,CASSQDLPSRNSPLHF,TGTGCCAGCAGCCAAGATCTCCCTTCCAGGAATTCACCCCTCCACTTT